The rows below give T cell receptor beta chains drawn from one sample of a study of identical twins. TCRdb reprocessed the 5' RACE reads via MiXCR and lists one record per CDR3 protein. The sample lists over 550,000 distinct CDR3 sequences, just over 7% occurring once. These records were also assigned to another study, of yellow fever vaccine responses in identical twins.

The sequenced material came from PBMCs. Receptors originate from a woman aged 18-35 years in good health. The CDR3 runs from the conserved cysteine through the conserved F or W. Fields, in order: V gene, J gene, D gene, clone size, CDR3 DNA, CDR3 protein. The D gene is left open where the match is weak. Not all rows give a size; the values are once, few, many and, for expanded clones, a class.

V: TRBV29-1
J: TRBJ2-1
D: -
size: many
DNA: TGCAGCGTTGTGGGAAGCTCTAGTGAGCAGTTCTTC
CDR3: CSVVGSSSEQFF

V: TRBV12-3/TRBV12-4
J: TRBJ1-1
D: TRBD1
size: many
DNA: TGTGCCAGCAGTTTAGGGGGGACAGTAGAAGCTTTCTTT
CDR3: CASSLGGTVEAFF

V: TRBV28
J: TRBJ2-7
D: TRBD2
size: many
DNA: TGTGCCAGTGAGAATGATAGCGGGAGTTACGAGCAGTACTTC
CDR3: CASENDSGSYEQYF

V: TRBV5-1
J: TRBJ1-1
D: TRBD1
size: few
DNA: TGCGCCAGCAGCGCGGGACAGTCTGAAGCTTTCTTT
CDR3: CASSAGQSEAFF

V: TRBV12-3/TRBV12-4
J: TRBJ2-1
D: TRBD2
size: many
DNA: TGTGCCAGCAGTGCGACTAGCGTAGCCTACAATGAGCAGTTCTTC
CDR3: CASSATSVAYNEQFF

V: TRBV28
J: TRBJ2-1
D: TRBD2
size: few
DNA: TGTGCCAGCAGTTTATTACTAGCGGGGGGTGGTGAGCAGTTCTTC
CDR3: CASSLLLAGGGEQFF

V: TRBV20-1
J: TRBJ2-7
D: -
size: -
DNA: TGCAGTGCTAGAGGGGGGGGCTCGAGCTCCTACGAGCAGTACTTC
CDR3: CSARGGGSSSYEQYF

V: TRBV6-2/TRBV6-3
J: TRBJ1-1
D: -
size: -
DNA: TGTGCCAGCACCGCTCTACAAGCGAACACTGAAGCTTTCTTT
CDR3: CASTALQANTEAFF

V: TRBV6-5
J: TRBJ2-1
D: TRBD2
size: many
DNA: TGTGCCAGCAGTTACCTAGGCGGGAGAGTCGGGGGTGAGCAGTTCTTC
CDR3: CASSYLGGRVGGEQFF

V: TRBV7-3
J: TRBJ2-4
D: TRBD2
size: -
DNA: TGTGCCAGCAGTTCTGGCCTAGCGGGGAGCATTCAGTACTTC
CDR3: CASSSGLAGSIQYF

V: TRBV12-3/TRBV12-4
J: TRBJ1-2
D: -
size: many
DNA: TGTGCCAGCAGTTTCGGGTTTCGCGGTAACTATGGCTACACCTTC
CDR3: CASSFGFRGNYGYTF

V: TRBV10-1
J: TRBJ2-5
D: -
size: -
DNA: TGCGCCAGCAGTCGATCGCCAGGACAGTACCAAGAGACCCAGTACTTC
CDR3: CASSRSPGQYQETQYF

V: TRBV20-1
J: TRBJ2-1
D: -
size: -
DNA: TGCAGTGCTAGAAGGCCCTACAATGAGCAGTTCTTC
CDR3: CSARRPYNEQFF

V: TRBV3-1
J: TRBJ1-2
D: -
size: -
DNA: TGTGCCAGCAGCCAAGACTCGGGCGGCGGGCGCTACACCTTC
CDR3: CASSQDSGGGRYTF

V: TRBV20-1
J: TRBJ2-3
D: -
size: few
DNA: TGCAGTGCTACAGGGGCGGTATCTAGCACAGATACGCAGTATTTT
CDR3: CSATGAVSSTDTQYF

V: TRBV12-3/TRBV12-4
J: TRBJ1-2
D: TRBD1
size: -
DNA: TGTGCCAGCAGCCTAACCCGGACAGGCTCCAACTATGGCTACACCTTC
CDR3: CASSLTRTGSNYGYTF